Listed here are 21 T cell receptor beta chains from one sample, sequenced in a study of human T cells and chemical hapten exposure. TCRdb used MiXCR to reprocess the RACE reads, holding one entry per CDR3 protein. The table records more than 45,000 distinct CDR3 sequences, around 12% of them present only once. Time point noted: patch test 3, about 24 weeks after DPC sensitization. Treatment here: therapeutic diphenylcyclopropenone sensitization with weekly scalp DPC. The material sequenced was whole blood, taken in connection with sensitization to the hapten diphenylcyclopropenone (DPC). The source is a man between 25 and 39 years old with alopecia areata. Some clones in this sample may be carry-over from other donors' samples.

This clonotype was seen only a few times. V gene TRBV5-6 combines with J gene TRBJ2-7; D ambiguous. V dropped 1 base and J dropped 5 bases, with 7 bases sitting between them. CDR1 and CDR2 (germline): SGHDT, YYEEEE. The CDR3 sequence is 12 residues long. The CDR3 protein is CASSLRPHEQYF. The CDR3 region has the DNA TGTGCCAGCAGCTTGCGTCCCCACGAGCAGTACTTC.

This clonotype was seen repeatedly, ten times or more. This chain connects TRBV29-1 to TRBJ1-6; maybe TRBD1 (5 bases). In germline, CDR1 is SQVTM, CDR2 ANQGSEA. Trimming left V 7 bases short and J 7 bases short, with 14 bases between. The CDR3 has 13 residues. This chain's CDR3 is CSAQQELNSPLHF. The CDR3, as DNA: TGCAGCGCTCAACAGGAGTTGAATTCACCCCTCCACTTT.

A few counts support this clonotype. This rearrangement joins TRBV4-3 to TRBJ2-3; D ambiguous. CDR1 LGHNA and CDR2 YSLEER come from the germline V gene. The CDR3 totals 15 residues. The ends were cut back, 0 bases at V and 3 bases at J, with 10 bases in the middle. CDR3 sequence: CASSQDIYPTDTQYF. The CDR3 bases are TGCGCCAGCAGCCAAGATATATACCCAACAGATACGCAGTATTTT.

At least ten counts were recorded for this clonotype. The chain combines TRBV20-1 with TRBJ1-3; D gene unclear. Germline V gene lookup returns CDR1 DFQATT and CDR2 SNEGSKA (reference sequence). Trimming stripped 6 bases from V and 4 bases from J, with 10 bases between. This CDR3 is 12 amino acids long. In nucleotides, the CDR3 is TGCAGTGCATGGCCCCCAGGAAACACCATATATTTT. This codes for CSAWPPGNTIYF.

CDR3 DNA sequence: TGCAGTGCTAGGGCCGACAGTGAAGCTTTCTTT. As protein: CSARADSEAFF. The chain joins TRBV20-1 to TRBJ1-1; maybe TRBD1 (5 bases). Germline V gives CDR1 DFQATT, CDR2 SNEGSKA (reference sequence). V lost 3 bases, J lost 7 bases, and 9 bases lay in between. The CDR3 contains 11 residues.

This clonotype was counted only a few times. The chain couples TRBV19 to TRBJ2-7; D is unclear. Germline CDR1 LNHDA, CDR2 SQIVND (reference sequence). V was pared by 5 bases and J by 2 bases, with 13 bases between. The CDR3 runs to 14 residues. CDR3 nucleotides: TGTGCCAGTAGTCTTAGGCCACTGACCTACGAGCAGTACTTC. Translating it yields CASSLRPLTYEQYF. The full variable domain, its missing parts supplied by reference TRBV19 and TRBJ2-7, is DGGITQSPKYLFRKEGQNVTLSCEQNLNHDAMYWYRQDPGQGLRLIYYSQIVNDFQKGDIAEGYSVSREKKESFPLTVTSAQKNPTAFYLCASSLRPLTYEQYFGPGTRLTVT.

This clonotype was counted ten times or more. The chain links TRBV3-1 to TRBJ1-4; a possible D gene is TRBD1 (5 bases). Germline values: CDR1 LGHDT, CDR2 YNNKEL (reference sequence). The CDR3 is 18 residues long. V dropped 0 bases and J dropped 7 bases, with 21 bases sitting between them. The CDR3 sequence is CASSQDGLRSGEAEKLFF. The CDR3 coding sequence is TGTGCCAGCAGCCAAGATGGGCTAAGGTCGGGGGAGGCTGAAAAACTGTTTTTT.

This clonotype was seen only a few times. The chain joins TRBV11-2 to TRBJ2-5; 8 nucleotides match TRBD2. The V gene's germline CDR1 is SGHAT and CDR2 FQNNGV. V shed 1 base and J 5 bases; nucleotides not matched to a gene: 6. The CDR3 extends over 15 amino acids. The DNA for the CDR3 is TGTGCCAGCAGCTTAGGAGCGGGGGAAGTGGAGACCCAGTACTTC. Its protein product is CASSLGAGEVETQYF. Looking up the rest from reference TRBV11-2 and TRBJ2-5 gives the full variable domain: EAGVAQSPRYKIIEKRQSVAFWCNPISGHATLYWYQQILGQGPKLLIQFQNNGVVDDSQLPKDRFSAERLKGVDSTLKIQPAKLEDSAVYLCASSLGAGEVETQYFGPGTRLLVL.

This clonotype has more than one count but fewer than ten. This chain links TRBV27 with TRBJ1-1; maybe TRBD1 (6 bases). This CDR3 has 11 amino acids. V gave up 8 bases and J gave up 7 bases, with 11 bases separating them. Germline V gene lookup returns CDR1 MNHEY and CDR2 SMNVEV (reference sequence). CDR3 residues: CASLGHDEAFF. The DNA of the CDR3 is TGTGCCAGCTTGGGACACGATGAAGCTTTCTTT.

This clonotype appeared many times. The chain links TRBV12-3 or TRBV12-4 to TRBJ2-1; 7 bases line up with TRBD1. This CDR3 comprises 14 residues. Germline trimming cut 4 bases from V and 8 bases from J; bases unmatched to any gene: 8. The chain's CDR3 is CASSWAGGADEQFF. For the CDR3, the DNA is TGTGCCAGCAGTTGGGCAGGGGGAGCGGATGAGCAGTTCTTC.

This clonotype was found many times. V usage is TRBV11-3 and J usage is TRBJ2-7; 10 bases align to TRBD1. The V segment lost 4 bases and the J segment 4 bases; nucleotides outside the gene matches: 7. Germline lookup yields CDR1 SGHNT and CDR2 YENEEA. CDR3 length: 15 residues. The CDR3 nucleotides read TGTGCCAGCAGCTCGATGGACAGGGGGGATTACGAGCAGTACTTC. Translating gives CASSSMDRGDYEQYF. Full variable domain (rest looked up from reference TRBV11-3 and TRBJ2-7): EAGVVQSPRYKIIEKKQPVAFWCNPISGHNTLYWYLQNLGQGPELLIRYENEEAVDDSQLPKDRFSAERLKGVDSTLKIQPAELGDSAVYLCASSSMDRGDYEQYFGPGTRLTVT.

This sequence joins TRBV30 and TRBJ1-1; D may be TRBD1 (5 bases). Germline V gene lookup returns CDR1 GTSNPN and CDR2 SVGIG (reference sequence). V was clipped by 3 bases and J by 5 bases, with 10 bases between them. The CDR3 sequence is 12 residues long. CDR3 nucleotides: TGTGCCTGGAGGGACACTGAAACTGAAGCTTTCTTT. Protein: CAWRDTETEAFF.

This clonotype was counted at least ten times. The V call is TRBV29-1, the J call TRBJ2-7, with TRBD1 identical over 8 bases. V was pared by 7 bases and J by 3 bases, with 8 bases of the junction left unmatched. This CDR3 comprises 13 residues. Germline CDR1 SQVTM, CDR2 ANQGSEA. Here the CDR3 reads CSAKLGTGYEQYF. The CDR3 region has the DNA TGCAGCGCCAAGCTGGGGACAGGCTACGAGCAGTACTTC.

This clonotype showed up many times. The gene calls are TRBV29-1 and TRBJ2-7, with D possibly TRBD1 on 6 matching bases. V was pared by 7 bases and J by 2 bases, with 15 bases between. Germline CDR1 and CDR2: SQVTM and ANQGSEA. This CDR3 contains 13 residues. The CDR3 protein is CSAARGITYEQYF. CDR3 DNA: TGCAGCGCCGCGAGGGGGATCACCTACGAGCAGTACTTC.

This clonotype was counted at least ten times. The chain has TRBV11-3 and TRBJ1-4; a possible D gene is TRBD1 (5 bases). Germline V gives CDR1 SGHNT, CDR2 YENEEA. The CDR3 length is 16 residues. Trimming took off 5 bases at V and 7 bases at J, with 20 bases between the two ends. CDR3 DNA sequence: TGTGCCAGCAGCCCTTTTCAGGGTAGGGGCAGTGAAAAACTGTTTTTT. Protein sequence: CASSPFQGRGSEKLFF.

This clonotype came up many times. This chain connects TRBV4-1 to TRBJ2-1; the D is unclear. CDR1 is MGHRA, CDR2 YSYEKL, per germline. Trimming left V 3 bases short and J 1 base short, with 16 bases between. The CDR3 is 17 residues long. CDR3 DNA: TGCGCCAGCAGCCAGCCGGGTCTCATTGCTTCCTACAATGAGCAGTTCTTC. Translated: CASSQPGLIASYNEQFF.

This clonotype was counted many times. The V call is TRBV20-1, the J call TRBJ2-1; 12 bases are shared with TRBD2. V lost 2 bases to trimming and J lost 0 bases; unmatched junction nucleotides: 5. This CDR3 has 17 residues. CDR1 is DFQATT and CDR2 is SNEGSKA in the germline V gene (reference sequence). CDR3 in DNA: TGCAGTGCTAGACTAGCTAGCGGGGGGGGCTCCTACAATGAGCAGTTCTTC. Translated, it gives CSARLASGGGSYNEQFF.

There are a few counts of this clonotype. The V and J genes are TRBV6-1 and TRBJ2-3; possibly TRBD2 for D (5 bases). Germline CDR1 reads MNHNS; CDR2 reads SASEGT. The CDR3 covers 14 residues. The V end lost 8 bases, the J end lost 0 bases, and 12 bases lay between the germline ends. The CDR3 coding sequence is TGTGCCAGCTGGAGGCAGGCTAGCACAGATACGCAGTATTTT. Translated: CASWRQASTDTQYF.

This clonotype was observed many times. The CDR3 spells CSARADTASDNEKLFF. The CDR3 DNA reads TGCAGTGCTAGAGCAGACACGGCTTCTGATAATGAAAAACTGTTTTTT. The J gene is TRBJ1-4, the V gene TRBV20-1; D gene uncertain. V gave up 1 base and J gave up 4 bases, with 16 bases separating them. The length of the CDR3 is 16 residues. Germline lookup yields CDR1 DFQATT and CDR2 SNEGSKA (reference sequence).

This clonotype was seen ten or more times. The V and J genes are TRBV6-1 and TRBJ2-3, with D possibly TRBD2 on 5 matching bases. CDR1 and CDR2 from the germline V gene are MNHNS and SASEGT. This CDR3 region has 17 residues. Deletions cut 6 bases from V and 0 bases from J, with 19 bases between. The CDR3 loop reads CASSAFKGLGSTDTQYF. The CDR3 DNA reads as TGTGCCAGCAGCGCATTTAAAGGACTGGGAAGCACAGATACGCAGTATTTT.

This clonotype was counted a few times. The chain has TRBV7-8 and TRBJ2-3; D perhaps matches TRBD2 (5 bases). The CDR3 has 15 amino acids. In germline, CDR1 is SGHVS, CDR2 FQNEAQ. Trimming took 1 base from V and 0 from J, leaving 8 bases between them. CDR3 residues: CASSLVPGSTDTQYF. The CDR3 DNA sequence: TGTGCCAGCAGCTTAGTCCCGGGGAGCACAGATACGCAGTATTTT.